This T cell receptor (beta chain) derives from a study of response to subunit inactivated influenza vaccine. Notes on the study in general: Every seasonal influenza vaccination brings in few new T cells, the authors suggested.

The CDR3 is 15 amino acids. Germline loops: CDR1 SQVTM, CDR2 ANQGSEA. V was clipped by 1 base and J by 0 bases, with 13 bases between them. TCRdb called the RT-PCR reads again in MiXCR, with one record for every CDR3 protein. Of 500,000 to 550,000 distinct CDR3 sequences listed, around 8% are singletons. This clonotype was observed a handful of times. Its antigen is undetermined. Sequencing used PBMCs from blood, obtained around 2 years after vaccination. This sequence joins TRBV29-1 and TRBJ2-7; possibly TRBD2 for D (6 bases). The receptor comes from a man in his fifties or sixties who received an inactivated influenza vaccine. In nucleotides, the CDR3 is TGCAGCGTTGAAGTTTGGGGACTGTCCTCCTACGAGCAGTACTTC. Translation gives CSVEVWGLSSYEQYF.